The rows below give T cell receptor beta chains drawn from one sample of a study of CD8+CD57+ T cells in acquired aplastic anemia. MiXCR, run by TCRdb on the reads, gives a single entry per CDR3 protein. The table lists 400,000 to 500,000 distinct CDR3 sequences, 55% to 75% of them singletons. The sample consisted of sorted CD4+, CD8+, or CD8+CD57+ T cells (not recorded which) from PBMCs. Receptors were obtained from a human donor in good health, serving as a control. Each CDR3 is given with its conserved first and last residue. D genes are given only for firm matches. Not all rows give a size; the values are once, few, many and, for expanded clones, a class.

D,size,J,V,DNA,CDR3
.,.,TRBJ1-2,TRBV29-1,TGCAGCGTTAGATCCGGGGCCGATGGCTACACCTTC,CSVRSGADGYTF
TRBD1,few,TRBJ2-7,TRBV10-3,TGTGCCATCAGTGATCCCCTGCAGGGGGCGGGGGAGCAGTACTTC,CAISDPLQGAGEQYF
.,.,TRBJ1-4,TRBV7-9,TGTGCCAGCAGCTCGGGGGACGGAGGAAAACTGTTTTTT,CASSSGDGGKLFF
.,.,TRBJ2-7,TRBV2,TGTGCCAGCAGAGCGGACGTCTCCTACGAGCAGTACTTC,CASRADVSYEQYF
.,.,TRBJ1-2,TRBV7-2,TGTGCCAGCAGCGTTTGGTCACGCTATCGCTACACCTTC,CASSVWSRYRYTF
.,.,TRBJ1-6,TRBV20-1,TGCAGTGCTAGAGAGGGTAGCGGGTGCCATAATTCACCCCTCCACTTT,CSAREGSGCHNSPLHF
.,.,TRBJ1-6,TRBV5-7,TGTGCCAGCAGCTTGATGGCGGCCCCCCTCCACTTT,CASSLMAAPLHF
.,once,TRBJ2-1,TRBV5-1,TGCGCCAGCAGCTTGGTCCAGGGGGGATCAAATGAGCAGTTCTTC,CASSLVQGGSNEQFF
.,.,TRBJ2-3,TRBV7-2,TGTGCCAGCAGCTTAGAACAGGACAATGAAAAACAGTATTTT,CASSLEQDNEKQYF
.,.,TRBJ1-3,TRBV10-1,TGTGCCAGCAGTGAATCTGAGGGGACAACCATATATTTT,CASSESEGTTIYF
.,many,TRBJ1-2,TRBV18,TGTGCCAGCTCACCATACCGTTCGGCAGATGCTAACTATGGCTACACCTTC,CASSPYRSADANYGYTF
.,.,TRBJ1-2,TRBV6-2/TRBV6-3,TGTGCCAGCAGTTACGGATCCGGGGATACAAACTATGGCTACACCTTC,CASSYGSGDTNYGYTF
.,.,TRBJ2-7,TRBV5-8,TGTGCCAGCAGCTTCACGCGAATAGTCTACGAGCAGTACTTC,CASSFTRIVYEQYF
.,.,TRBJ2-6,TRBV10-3,TGTGCCATCAGTCAAAGAGGCCGGGGCTTCGGGGCCACCGTCCTGACTTTC,CAISQRGRGFGATVLTF
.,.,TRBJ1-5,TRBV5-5,TGTGCCAGCAGCTTGGCCTTGGAGCCCCAGCATTTT,CASSLALEPQHF
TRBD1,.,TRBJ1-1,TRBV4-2,TGTGCCAGCAGCATACCGGGACAGGTACGCACTGAAGCTTTCTTT,CASSIPGQVRTEAFF
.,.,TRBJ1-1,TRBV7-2,TGTGCCAGCAGCCTGGCGGGGGGGGCCCCCCGGACTGAAGCTTTCTTT,CASSLAGGAPRTEAFF
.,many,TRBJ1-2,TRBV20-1,TGCAGTGCTAGAGTCGACAGGAACTATGGCTACACCTTC,CSARVDRNYGYTF
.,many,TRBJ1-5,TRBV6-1,TGTGCCAGCAGTGAAGGGCAGGGAAGCTATCAGCCCCAGCATTTT,CASSEGQGSYQPQHF
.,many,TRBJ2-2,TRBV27,TGTGCCAGCAGTTTCGCCCAACCAGCGGGGGAGCTGTTTTTT,CASSFAQPAGELFF
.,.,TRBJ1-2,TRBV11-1,TGTGCCAGCAGCTTCGACGAGGCTAATGGCTACACCTTC,CASSFDEANGYTF
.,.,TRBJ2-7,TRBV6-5,TGTGCCAGCACTGAGCTCGAGGACGAGCAGTACTTC,CASTELEDEQYF
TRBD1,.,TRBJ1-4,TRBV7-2,TGTGCCAGCAGCTGGGACAGCCGTAACGATGGCTACACCTTT,CASSWDSRNDGYTF
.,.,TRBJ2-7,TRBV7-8,TGTGCCAGTTCCACGGATGCCAACGAGGCGTTCTTT,CASSTDANEAFF
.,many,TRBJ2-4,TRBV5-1,TGCGCCAGCAGCTCCGACATGGACATTCAGTACTTC,CASSSDMDIQYF
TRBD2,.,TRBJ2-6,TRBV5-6,TGTGCCAGCAGCCTTGGGACTACTGGGGCCAACGTCCTGACTTTC,CASSLGTTGANVLTF
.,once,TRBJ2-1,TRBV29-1,TGCAGCGTTCGACTGGGGGGAGGCAATGAGCAGTTCTTC,CSVRLGGGNEQFF
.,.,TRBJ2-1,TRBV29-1,TGCAGCGTTGGCGTGGTCTCCTACAATGGGCAGTTCTTC,CSVGVVSYNGQFF
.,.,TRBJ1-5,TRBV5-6,TGTGCCAGCAGCTCGCGTGGGACGGTCTTAAATCGGCCCCAGCATTTT,CASSSRGTVLNRPQHF
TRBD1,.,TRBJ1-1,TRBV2,TGTGCCAGCAGCCAACAGGGAGGGGGCCCTGAAGCTTTCTTT,CASSQQGGGPEAFF
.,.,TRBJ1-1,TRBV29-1,TGCAGCGTTGAGTCGGGGGCCACTGAAGCTTTCTTT,CSVESGATEAFF
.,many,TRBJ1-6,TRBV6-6,TGTGCCAGCAGTTACTCGACCAGTTCCGGACTGGGGCCCCTCCACTTT,CASSYSTSSGLGPLHF
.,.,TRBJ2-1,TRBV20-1,TGCAGTGTTGAGCGCGCGGAGAACCAGTTCTTC,CSVERAENQFF
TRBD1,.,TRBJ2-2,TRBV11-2,TGTGCCAGCAGTCTCGAACAGGGGTACACCGGGGAGCTGTTTTTT,CASSLEQGYTGELFF
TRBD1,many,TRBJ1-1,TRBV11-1,TGTGCCAGCAGCGATTTCAACAGGGGAAGGGTTGAAGCTTTCTTT,CASSDFNRGRVEAFF
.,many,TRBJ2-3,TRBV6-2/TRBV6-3,TGTGCCAGCAGTTACTCTCGAGAGAGCGCAGATACGCAGTATTTT,CASSYSRESADTQYF
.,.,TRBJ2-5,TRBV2,TGTGCCAGCAGGGTGGTGACAGAGTACTTC,CASRVVTEYF
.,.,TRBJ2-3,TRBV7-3,TGTGCCAGCAGCTCCACGTGGCTCAAAAAACTGCAGTATTTT,CASSSTWLKKLQYF
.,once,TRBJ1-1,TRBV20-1,TGCAGTGCTGAGGCCAGGGCCACGGAGGCTTTCTTT,CSAEARATEAFF
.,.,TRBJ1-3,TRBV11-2,TGTGCCAGCAGCGCGGGTACTGGAGACACCATATATTTT,CASSAGTGDTIYF
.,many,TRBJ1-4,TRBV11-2,TGTGCCAGCAGCTCGGGGTGGGGTGAAAAACTGTTTTTT,CASSSGWGEKLFF
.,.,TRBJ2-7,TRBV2,TGTGCCAGCAGCTATGGGGGGCCTAGTCGCGAGCAGCACTTC,CASSYGGPSREQHF
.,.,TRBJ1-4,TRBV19,TGTGCCAGTAGTATAGGGTCTCAGGGCGGTGAAAAACTGTTTTTT,CASSIGSQGGEKLFF
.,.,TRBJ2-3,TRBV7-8,TGTGCCAGGCGGTTGGGCCTTGCAGATACGCAGTATTTT,CARRLGLADTQYF
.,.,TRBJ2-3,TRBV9,TGTGCCAGCAGCGTCGGGAGAGGGGTGGCAGATACGCAGTATTTT,CASSVGRGVADTQYF
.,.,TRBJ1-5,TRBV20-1,TGCAGTGCTAGCCCGGACAGAGCCCTCAATCAGCCCCAGCATTTT,CSASPDRALNQPQHF
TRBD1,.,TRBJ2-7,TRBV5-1,TGCGCCAGCAGCATCGGACAGGGGCGATGGGCCGAGCAGTACTTC,CASSIGQGRWAEQYF
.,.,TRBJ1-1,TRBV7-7,TGTGCCAGCAGCTCAGGCCCTATAGGGGTTACCGGGTTGTTT,CASSSGPIGVTGLF
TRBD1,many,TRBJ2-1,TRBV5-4,TGTGCCAGCAGCTTACCCGGGACAGGGGACTACAATGAGCAGTTCTTC,CASSLPGTGDYNEQFF
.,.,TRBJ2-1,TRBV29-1,TGCAGCATTCCCGGGGACGAGCCCCACTCCTACAATGAGCAGTTCTTC,CSIPGDEPHSYNEQFF
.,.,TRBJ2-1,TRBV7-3,.,CASSFGGYGYTFGFF
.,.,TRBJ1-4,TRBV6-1,TGTGCCAGCAGCTATCCCGGGCCGAATGAAAAACTGTCTTTT,CASSYPGPNEKLSF
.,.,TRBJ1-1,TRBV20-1,TGCAGTGCCAGAACGGGGCGGGGGGAGGAAGCTTTCTTT,CSARTGRGEEAFF